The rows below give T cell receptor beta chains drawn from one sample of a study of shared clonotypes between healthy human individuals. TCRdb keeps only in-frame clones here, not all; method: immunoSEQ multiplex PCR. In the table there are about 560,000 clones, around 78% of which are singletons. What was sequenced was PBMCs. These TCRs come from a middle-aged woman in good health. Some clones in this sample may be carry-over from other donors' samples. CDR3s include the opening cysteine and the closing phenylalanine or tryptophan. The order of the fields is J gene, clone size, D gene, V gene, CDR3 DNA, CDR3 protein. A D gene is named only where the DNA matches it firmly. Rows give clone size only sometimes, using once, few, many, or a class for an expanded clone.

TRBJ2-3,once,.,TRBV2,TGTGCCAGCAGGGCGGATCCAACAGATACGCAGTATTTT,CASRADPTDTQYF
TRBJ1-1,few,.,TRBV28,TGTGCCACCTGGGACGGAAACACTGAAGCTTTCTTT,CATWDGNTEAFF
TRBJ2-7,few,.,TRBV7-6,TGTGCCAGCAGCTCCCCAGGGGCTCGGAACGAGCAGTACTTC,CASSSPGARNEQYF
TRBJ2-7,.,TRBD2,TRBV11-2,TGTGCCAGCAGCGTCAGAGGGGGGACTAGCGGATCCTACGAGCAGTACTTC,CASSVRGGTSGSYEQYF
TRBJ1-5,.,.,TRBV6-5,TGTGCCAGCAGTTACACCTCGACACAGCCCCAGCATTTT,CASSYTSTQPQHF
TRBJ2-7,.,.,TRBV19,TGTGCCAGTAGTATAATGAGCGGCCCCTACGAGCAGTACTTC,CASSIMSGPYEQYF
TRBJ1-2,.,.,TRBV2,TGTGCCAGCAGTGACACAGGGCACTATGGCTACACCTTC,CASSDTGHYGYTF
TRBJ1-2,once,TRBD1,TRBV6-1,TGTGCCAGCAGTGAGAATGGGCGTGGGACAGGGGATTATGGCTACACCTTC,CASSENGRGTGDYGYTF
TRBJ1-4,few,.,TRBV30,TGTGCCTGGAGACCCCCGGGGGCGGGTGAAAAACTGTTTTTT,CAWRPPGAGEKLFF
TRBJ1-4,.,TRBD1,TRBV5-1,TGCGCCAGCAGCTCGACAGGGGGCACTGAAAAACTGTTTTTT,CASSSTGGTEKLFF
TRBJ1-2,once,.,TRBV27,TGTGCCAGCAGTTGGGGGCAGGGGTATGGCTACACCTTC,CASSWGQGYGYTF
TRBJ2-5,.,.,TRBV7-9,TGTGCCAGCAGCTTAGCGGCGGCAGGGGTGTTAGGAGAGACCCAGTACTTC,CASSLAAAGVLGETQYF
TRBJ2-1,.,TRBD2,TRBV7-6,TGTGCCAGCAGCTTAGGCCCGGGAGGAGTTTACAATGAGCAGTTCTTC,CASSLGPGGVYNEQFF
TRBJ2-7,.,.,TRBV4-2,TGTGCCAGCAGCTGGGGAAAGCACGAGCAGTACTTC,CASSWGKHEQYF
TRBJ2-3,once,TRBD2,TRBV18,TGTGCCAGCTCACCGGCCGGGACTAGCTTAGATACGCAGTATTTT,CASSPAGTSLDTQYF
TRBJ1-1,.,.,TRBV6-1,TGTGCCAGCAGTGGAATCGGACAGAACACTGAAGCTTTCTTT,CASSGIGQNTEAFF
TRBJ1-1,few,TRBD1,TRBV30,TGTGCCTGGAGTACCGATACAGGGGGAAACACTGAAGCTTTCTTT,CAWSTDTGGNTEAFF
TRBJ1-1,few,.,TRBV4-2,TGTGCCAGCAGCCCAGGCCCGGGAGTGAACACTGAAGCTTTCTTT,CASSPGPGVNTEAFF
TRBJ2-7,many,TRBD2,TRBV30,TGTGCCTGGATGCCTCTAGCGGGAGGCGAGCAGTACTTC,CAWMPLAGGEQYF
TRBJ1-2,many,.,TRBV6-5,TGTGCCAGCATGAGACAGCTTGGCTATGGCTACACCTTC,CASMRQLGYGYTF
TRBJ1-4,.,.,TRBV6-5,TGTGCCAGCAGTTACGAGGGGGGATCGGATGAAAAACTGTTTTTT,CASSYEGGSDEKLFF
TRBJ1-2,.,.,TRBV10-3,TGTGCCATCAGTGGGGGGCAGCGCCGCGACTATGACTACACCTTC,CAISGGQRRDYDYTF
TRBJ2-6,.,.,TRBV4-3,TGCGCCAGCAGCCAAGACAGGGGTATGGCTGGGGCCAACGTCCTGACTTTC,CASSQDRGMAGANVLTF
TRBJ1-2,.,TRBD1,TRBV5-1,TGCGCCAGCAGCTGGGGTCAGGGGGCCGCTAACTATGGCTACACCTTC,CASSWGQGAANYGYTF
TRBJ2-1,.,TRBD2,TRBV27,TGTGCCAGCTCCTGGCCTGCTAGCGGGAGGGTAAATGAGCAGTTCTTC,CASSWPASGRVNEQFF
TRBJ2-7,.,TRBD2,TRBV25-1,TGTGCCAGCAGTGTAGAGGCGGGAGTGTCCTACGAGCAGTACTTC,CASSVEAGVSYEQYF
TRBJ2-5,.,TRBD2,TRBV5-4,TGTGCCAGCAGCTTCATAGCGGGGGATAGGACCCAGTACTTC,CASSFIAGDRTQYF
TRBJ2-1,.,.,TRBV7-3,TGTGCCAGCAGCTTAACCCCGCTAGCCTACAATGAGCAGTTCTTC,CASSLTPLAYNEQFF
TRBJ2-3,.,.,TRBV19,TGTGCCAGTAGAGGCACAGATACGCAGTATTTT,CASRGTDTQYF
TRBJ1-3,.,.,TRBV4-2,TGTGCCAGCAGCCCGACCATGGGCTCTGGAAACACCATATATTTT,CASSPTMGSGNTIYF
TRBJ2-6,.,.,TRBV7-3,TGTGCCAGCAGCTTAACGGGACTTAAACCCTTCGGGGCCAACGTCCTGACTTTC,CASSLTGLKPFGANVLTF
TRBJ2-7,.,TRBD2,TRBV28,TGTGCCAGCAGTCTAGCGGGAGTCTGGTACGAGCAGTACTTC,CASSLAGVWYEQYF
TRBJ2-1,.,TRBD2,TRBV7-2,TGTGCCAGCAGCCCTCTAGCGGGGAATAACAATGAGCAGTTCTTC,CASSPLAGNNNEQFF
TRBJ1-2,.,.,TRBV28,TGTGCCAGCAGTTTGAGGGGGGCGCGGGGCTACACCTTC,CASSLRGARGYTF
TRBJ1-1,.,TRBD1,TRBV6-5,TGTGCCAGCACCACGCAGGGGGCCATGAACACTGAAGCTTTCTTT,CASTTQGAMNTEAFF